This T cell receptor beta chain derives from a study of blood T cell repertoires in COVID-19 (TCRdb year 2020). Notes on the research overall: The collaborator samples originated in the United States, Italy and Spain and spanned the acute and convalescent phases of COVID-19. The material from the prospective study consisted of cDNA or gDNA derived from T cells, B-cell-depleted T cells, or PBMCs. Deeply sampled blood TCRbeta repertoires from subjects exposed to, actively infected with, or recovered from COVID-19 were included in the dataset. The repertoires were released in a freely available public database meant as a resource for research on the immune response to SARS-CoV-2. The samples were drawn from two sources: the first 160 participants of the ongoing ImmuneRACE study, and over 950 subjects contributed by 6 global collaborators. The sample metadata nearly always contained a de-identified subject ID, COVID-19 status, age in years and sex. HLA class I and class II types, where available, came from metadata supplied by the sample provider rather than from assay-based typing. The paper as a whole reports these results and caveats: How much clinical and demographic metadata was included differed by source and by participant, and the metadata was provided uncurated.

This clone was picked up one time. Its antigen is not yet known. The record has no base qualities; no much larger clone is one base away. Taken from cysteine to phenylalanine, the CDR3 has 15 residues. Here the CDR3 DNA is all that survives: 45 bases in frame from base 1. V drops 4 bases and J drops 6 bases, leaving 18 bases in between. CDR1 and CDR2, per the germline V gene, are MDHEN and SYDVKM. Collaborating institutions collected whole blood in K2EDTA tubes following their own protocols. Collaborator samples were shipped for TCRbeta analysis as frozen whole blood, isolated PBMCs, or DNA extracted from either sample type. The immunoSEQ Assay, a bias-controlled multiplex PCR, was used to amplify TCRbeta CDR3 regions from genomic DNA. The original pipeline was this. Nucleated cell counts per sample were estimated from amplification of reference gene primers within the assay. To quantify the absolute abundance of each unique TCRbeta CDR3 rearrangement, sequence reads were collapsed and filtered. For each sample, productive Simpson clonality was calculated as the square root of Simpson's diversity index across productive rearrangements. This immuneACCESS table, as held by TCRdb, lists in-frame sequences with V and J called but not all clones. Of the missing ones, under half trace to an unresolved V gene in checked studies; the others have no known cause. Clonal size and the V and J genes are those of that table, whereas D and trimming came from the DNA. The sample contains over 100,000 clones, around 80% of them found a single time. The ten largest make up 3.5% to 5% of the sample.

Recombination connected TRBV28 to TRBJ1-2; the D gene is unclear. The TCR originated in a human donor in a cohort sampled during active or convalescent COVID-19. Source material: peripheral blood. The CDR3 region has the sequence CASSSPGSGVHGYTF. The DNA reads as follows: TGTGCCAGCAGTTCCCCGGGGTCGGGAGTCCATGGCTACACCTTC.